Below, 2 T cell receptor beta chains from the same sample are listed, as sequenced in a study of control samples from healthy donors and cancer patients. Clones were sequenced by immunoSEQ multiplex PCR, and TCRdb holds only the in-frame ones, with some missing. The data show 100,000 to 150,000 clones, roughly nine tenths seen once. The sample consisted of blood. These receptors were collected from a woman aged 18-29 years in good health.

V gene TRBV24-1 combines with J gene TRBJ2-3, with D possibly matching TRBD2 (5 bases). The CDR3 runs 13 residues. Deletions cut 7 bases from V and 4 bases from J, with 11 bases between. Germline V gives CDR1 KGHDR, CDR2 SFDVKD. CDR3 protein: CATSRGVPDTQYF. Written as DNA, the CDR3 is TGTGCCACCAGCCGGGGAGTACCAGATACGCAGTATTTT.

The chain links TRBV2 to TRBJ2-3; no firm D call. V lost 2 bases and J lost 5, with 5 bases in between. Germline lookup yields CDR1 SNHLY and CDR2 FYNNEI. This CDR3 contains 12 residues. The CDR3 nucleotides read TGTGCCAGCAGTGAATGGAGAGATACGCAGTATTTT. This encodes CASSEWRDTQYF.